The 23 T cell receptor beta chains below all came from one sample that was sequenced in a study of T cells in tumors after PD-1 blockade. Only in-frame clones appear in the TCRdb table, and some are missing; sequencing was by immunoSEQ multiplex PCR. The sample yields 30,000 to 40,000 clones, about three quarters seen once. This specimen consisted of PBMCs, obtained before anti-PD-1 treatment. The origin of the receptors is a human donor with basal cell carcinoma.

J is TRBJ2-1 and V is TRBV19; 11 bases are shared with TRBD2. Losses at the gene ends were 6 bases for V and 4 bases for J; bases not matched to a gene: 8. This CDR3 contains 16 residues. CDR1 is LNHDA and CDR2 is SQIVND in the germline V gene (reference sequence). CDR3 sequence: CASRVKLAGEYNEQFF. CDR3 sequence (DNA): TGTGCCAGTAGGGTGAAACTAGCGGGGGAATACAATGAGCAGTTCTTC.

The CDR3 sequence: CASSPWDTQYF. CDR3 nucleotides: TGTGCCAGCAGTCCATGGGATACGCAGTATTTT. The chain combines TRBV7-9 with TRBJ2-3; D unclear. Germline CDR1 SEHNR, CDR2 FQNEAQ (reference sequence). This CDR3 spans 11 amino acids. The V gene lost 6 bases and the J gene lost 6 bases, with 7 bases spanning the gap. Drawing the rest from reference TRBV7-9 and TRBJ2-3, the complete variable domain is DTGVSQNPRHKITKRGQNVTFRCDPISEHNRLYWYRQTLGQGPEFLTYFQNEAQLEKSRLLSDRFSAERPKGSFSTLEIQRTEQGDSAMYLCASSPWDTQYFGPGTRLTVL.

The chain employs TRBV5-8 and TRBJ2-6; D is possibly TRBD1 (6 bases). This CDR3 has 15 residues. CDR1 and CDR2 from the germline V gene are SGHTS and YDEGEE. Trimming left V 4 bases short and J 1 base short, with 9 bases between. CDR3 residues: CASSTDRSGANVLTF. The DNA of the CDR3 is TGTGCCAGCAGCACTGACAGGTCTGGGGCCAACGTCCTGACTTTC.

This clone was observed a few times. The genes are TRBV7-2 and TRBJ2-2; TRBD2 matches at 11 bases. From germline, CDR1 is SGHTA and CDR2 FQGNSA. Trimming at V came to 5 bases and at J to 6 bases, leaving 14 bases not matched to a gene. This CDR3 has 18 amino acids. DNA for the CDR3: TGTGCCAGCAGCCTTCCGGGGGGAGGACTAGCGGGTTCCGGGGAGCTGTTTTTT. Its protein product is CASSLPGGGLAGSGELFF.

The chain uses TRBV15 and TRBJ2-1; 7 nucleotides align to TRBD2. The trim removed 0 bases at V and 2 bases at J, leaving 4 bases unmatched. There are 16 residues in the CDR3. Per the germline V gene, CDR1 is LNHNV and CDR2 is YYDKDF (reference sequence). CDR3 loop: CATSRDRGSAYNEQFF. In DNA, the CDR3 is TGTGCCACCAGCAGAGATCGCGGGAGCGCCTACAATGAGCAGTTCTTC.

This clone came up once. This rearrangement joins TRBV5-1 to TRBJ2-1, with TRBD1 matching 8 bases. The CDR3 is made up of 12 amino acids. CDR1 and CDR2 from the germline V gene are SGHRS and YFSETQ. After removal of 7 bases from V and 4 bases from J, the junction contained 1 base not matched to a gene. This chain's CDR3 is CASQGAYNEQFF. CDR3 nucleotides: TGCGCCAGCCAGGGGGCATACAATGAGCAGTTCTTC.

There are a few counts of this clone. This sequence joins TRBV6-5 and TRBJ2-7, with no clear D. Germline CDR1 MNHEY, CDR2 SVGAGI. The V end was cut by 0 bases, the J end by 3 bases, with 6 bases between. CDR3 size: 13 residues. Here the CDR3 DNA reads TGTGCCAGCAGTTACTCGGAATACTACGAGCAGTACTTC. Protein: CASSYSEYYEQYF.

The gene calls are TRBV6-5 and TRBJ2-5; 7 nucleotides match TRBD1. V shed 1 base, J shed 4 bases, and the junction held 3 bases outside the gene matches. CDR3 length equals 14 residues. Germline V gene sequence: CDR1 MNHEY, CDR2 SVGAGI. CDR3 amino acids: CASSYWDSRETQYF. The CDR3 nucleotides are TGTGCCAGCAGTTACTGGGACAGCCGAGAGACCCAGTACTTC.

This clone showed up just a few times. CDR3 DNA sequence: TGTGCCATTACTCCGACTAGCGGGGGGGAGACCCAGTACTTC. Translated, it gives CAITPTSGGETQYF. V usage is TRBV11-3 and J usage is TRBJ2-5; 13 positions match TRBD2. V dropped 10 bases and J dropped 5; count of bases not matched to a gene: 7. Germline CDR1 and CDR2: SGHNT and YENEEA. This CDR3 spans 14 amino acids.

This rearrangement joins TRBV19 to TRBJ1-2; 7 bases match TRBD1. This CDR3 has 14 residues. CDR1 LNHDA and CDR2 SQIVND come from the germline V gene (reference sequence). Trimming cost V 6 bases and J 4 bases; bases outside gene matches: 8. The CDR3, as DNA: TGTGCCAGTAGCCCGGGACAGACCAGCTATGGCTACACCTTC. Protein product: CASSPGQTSYGYTF.

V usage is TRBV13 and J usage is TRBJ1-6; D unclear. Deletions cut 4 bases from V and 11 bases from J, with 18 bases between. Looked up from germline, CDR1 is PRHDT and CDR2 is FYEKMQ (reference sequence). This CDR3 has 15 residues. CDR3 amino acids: CASSSTGDSGTPLHF. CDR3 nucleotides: TGTGCCAGCAGCTCGACTGGAGACTCTGGGACACCCCTCCACTTT.

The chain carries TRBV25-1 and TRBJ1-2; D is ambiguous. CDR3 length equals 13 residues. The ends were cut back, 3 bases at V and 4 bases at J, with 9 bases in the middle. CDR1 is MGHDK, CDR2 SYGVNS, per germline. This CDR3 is CASSDSLGYGYTF. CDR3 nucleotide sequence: TGTGCCAGCAGTGATTCGTTGGGCTATGGCTACACCTTC.

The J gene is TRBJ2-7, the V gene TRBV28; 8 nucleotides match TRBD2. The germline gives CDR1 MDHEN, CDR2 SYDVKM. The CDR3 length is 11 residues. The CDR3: CSTTSGYEQYF. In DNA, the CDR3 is TGTTCCACTACTAGCGGCTACGAGCAGTACTTC.

The CDR3 protein is CASSRQAGSGANVLTF. CDR3 nucleotides: TGCGCCAGCAGCCGACAGGCAGGCTCTGGGGCCAACGTCCTGACTTTC. The V and J genes are TRBV4-3 and TRBJ2-6; D may be TRBD1 (6 bases). Per germline, CDR1 LGHNA and CDR2 YSLEER. V was clipped by 4 bases and J by 0 bases, with 10 bases between them. The CDR3 is 16 residues long.

The CDR3 sequence is CASSPSGAWTDTQYF. In DNA, the CDR3 is TGTGCCAGCAGCCCTAGCGGTGCATGGACAGATACGCAGTATTTT. The chain uses TRBV7-3 and TRBJ2-3; 7 nucleotides agree with TRBD2. The CDR3 contains 15 residues. Germline loops: CDR1 SGHTA, CDR2 FQGTGA. V lost 5 bases and J lost 3; bases outside the gene matches: 8.

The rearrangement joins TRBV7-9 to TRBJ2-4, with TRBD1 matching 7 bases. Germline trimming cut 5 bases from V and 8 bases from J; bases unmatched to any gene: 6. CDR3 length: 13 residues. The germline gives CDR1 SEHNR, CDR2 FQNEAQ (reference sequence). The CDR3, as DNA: TGTGCCAGCAGCGCGACAGGGACCCACATTCAGTACTTC. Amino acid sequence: CASSATGTHIQYF.

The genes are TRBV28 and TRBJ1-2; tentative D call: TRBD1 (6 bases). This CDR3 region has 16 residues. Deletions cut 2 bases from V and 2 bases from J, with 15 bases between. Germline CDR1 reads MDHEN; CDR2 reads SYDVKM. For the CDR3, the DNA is TGTGCCAGCAGTTTACAAGGGCAGGGGAAAAACTATGGCTACACCTTC. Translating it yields CASSLQGQGKNYGYTF.

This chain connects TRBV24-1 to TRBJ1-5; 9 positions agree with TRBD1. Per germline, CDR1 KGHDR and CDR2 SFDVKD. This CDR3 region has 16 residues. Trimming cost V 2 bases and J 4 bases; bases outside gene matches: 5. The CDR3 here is CATSDSDRGVNQPQHF. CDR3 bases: TGTGCCACCAGTGATTCCGACAGGGGGGTAAATCAGCCCCAGCATTTT.

CDR3 sequence (DNA): TGTGCCAGCAGCCCAGGGACAGGGGGCCATTCACCCCTCCACTTT. It translates to CASSPGTGGHSPLHF. This chain links TRBV3-1 (or the pseudogene TRBV3-2) with TRBJ1-6, with 12 bases aligning to TRBD1. The CDR3 totals 15 residues. Per germline, CDR1 LGHDT and CDR2 YNNKEL (reference sequence). V lost 4 bases to trimming and J lost 8 bases; unmatched junction nucleotides: 3.

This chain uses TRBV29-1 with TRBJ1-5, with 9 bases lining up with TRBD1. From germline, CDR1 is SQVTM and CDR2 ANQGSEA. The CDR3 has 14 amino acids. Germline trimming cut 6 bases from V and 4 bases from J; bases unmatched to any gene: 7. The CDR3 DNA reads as TGCAGCGTCGCGACAGGGGGGGATAATCAGCCCCAGCATTTT. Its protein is CSVATGGDNQPQHF.

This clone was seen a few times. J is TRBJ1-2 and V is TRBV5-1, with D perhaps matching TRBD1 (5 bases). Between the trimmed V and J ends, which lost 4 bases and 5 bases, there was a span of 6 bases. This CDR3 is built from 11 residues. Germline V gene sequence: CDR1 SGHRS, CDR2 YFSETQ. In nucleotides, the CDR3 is TGCGCCAGCAGCGCAGGGTATGGCTACACCTTC. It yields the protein CASSAGYGYTF.

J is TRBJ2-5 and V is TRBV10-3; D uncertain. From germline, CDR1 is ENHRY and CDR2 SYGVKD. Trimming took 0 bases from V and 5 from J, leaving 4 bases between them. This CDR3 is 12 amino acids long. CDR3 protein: CAISESKETQYF. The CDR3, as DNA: TGTGCCATCAGTGAGTCGAAGGAGACCCAGTACTTC.

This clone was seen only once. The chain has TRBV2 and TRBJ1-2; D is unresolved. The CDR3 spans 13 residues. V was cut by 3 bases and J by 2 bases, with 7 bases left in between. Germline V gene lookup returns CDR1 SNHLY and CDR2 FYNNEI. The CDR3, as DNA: TGTGCCAGCAGTGATGGGCAGAACTATGGCTACACCTTC. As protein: CASSDGQNYGYTF.